This entry lists 3 T cell receptor beta chains sequenced from one sample in a study of radiation and T cells in renal cell carcinoma. Using immunoSEQ multiplex PCR, the repertoire was profiled, and TCRdb retains in-frame clones only, with some absent. The sample lists approximately 40,000 clones, roughly 82% occurring once. Documented time point: blood 4 weeks post-SBRT, at nephrectomy. Stated treatment: 15 Gy SBRT to primary tumor, nephrectomy 4 weeks later. Sample: blood, taken from a patient whose treatment included radiotherapy and nephrectomy. These receptors all stem from a woman in her 70s with renal cell carcinoma.

The chain combines TRBV5-6 with TRBJ2-2; 10 positions agree with TRBD2. CDR3 length: 16 residues. Unmatched junction bases numbered 7, after V lost 1 base and J lost 7 bases. The germline V gene encodes CDR1 SGHDT and CDR2 YYEEEE. CDR3: CASSLTAGGRGGELFF. The CDR3 nucleotides read TGTGCCAGCAGCTTGACAGCGGGGGGGCGAGGCGGGGAGCTGTTTTTT.

V is TRBV18 and J is TRBJ2-3; 7 bases are a match to TRBD2. Germline V gene lookup returns CDR1 KGHSH and CDR2 LQKENI. Trimming cost V 0 bases and J 2 bases; bases outside gene matches: 5. The CDR3 extends over 16 amino acids. This chain's CDR3 is CASSPPPAGNTDTQYF. The CDR3 region has the DNA TGTGCCAGCTCACCACCACCAGCGGGGAACACAGATACGCAGTATTTT.

The V and J genes are TRBV6-1 and TRBJ1-1; 8 bases are shared with TRBD1. The V segment lost 8 bases and the J segment 3 bases; nucleotides outside the gene matches: 11. Germline V gene lookup returns CDR1 MNHNS and CDR2 SASEGT. The CDR3 extends over 15 amino acids. CDR3 bases: TGTGCCAGCGTTATTCAGGGGGCGCGGGACACTGAAGCTTTCTTT. Amino acid sequence: CASVIQGARDTEAFF.